This paragraph covers one T cell receptor beta chain sequence. This sample stems from a study of blood T cells in healthy people across ages. The CDR3 extends over 14 amino acids. The germline gives CDR1 SGHTA, CDR2 FQGNSA. The use of a sample-barcoded 5' primer and a J-beta primer mix characterized a second PCR of 7 to 11 cycles. TCRdb re-analysed the 5' RACE reads in MiXCR, keeping a single row per CDR3 protein. The top ten clones hold around 0.75% of a sample with fewer than 1,200,000 distinct CDR3 sequences, less than 25% of them seen once. This same sample was also part of a study on T cells of mothers and their children.

The TCR sequence derives from a girl aged 2 to 10 in good health. The V and J genes are TRBV7-2 and TRBJ2-5; the match to TRBD2 covers 12 bases. The J call may be faulty, since TRBJ2-7 better matches the DNA end. Material: blood. Here the CDR3 reads CASSPSGRDYEQYF. CDR3 DNA sequence: TGTGCCAGCAGCCCTAGCGGGAGGGACTACGAGCAGTACTTC.